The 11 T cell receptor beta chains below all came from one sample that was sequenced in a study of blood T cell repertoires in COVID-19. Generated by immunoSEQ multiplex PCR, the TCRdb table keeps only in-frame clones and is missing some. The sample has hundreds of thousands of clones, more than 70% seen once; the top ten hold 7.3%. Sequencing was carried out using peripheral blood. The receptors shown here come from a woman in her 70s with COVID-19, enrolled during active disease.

The chain's CDR3 is CASRDRGPYNEQFF. As DNA, the CDR3 is TGTGCCAGTAGAGACAGGGGACCCTACAATGAGCAGTTCTTC. This chain links TRBV19 with TRBJ2-1; TRBD1 agrees at 8 bases. The ends lost 6 bases at V and 2 bases at J; junction bases unmatched: 3. The CDR3 contains 14 residues. Per germline, CDR1 LNHDA and CDR2 SQIVND (reference sequence).

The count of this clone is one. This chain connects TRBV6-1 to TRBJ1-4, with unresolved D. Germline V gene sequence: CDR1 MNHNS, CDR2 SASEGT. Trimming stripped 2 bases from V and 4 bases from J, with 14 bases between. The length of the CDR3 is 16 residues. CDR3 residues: CASSEWAGPFNEKLFF. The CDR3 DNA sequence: TGTGCCAGCAGTGAATGGGCAGGCCCTTTTAATGAAAAACTGTTTTTT.

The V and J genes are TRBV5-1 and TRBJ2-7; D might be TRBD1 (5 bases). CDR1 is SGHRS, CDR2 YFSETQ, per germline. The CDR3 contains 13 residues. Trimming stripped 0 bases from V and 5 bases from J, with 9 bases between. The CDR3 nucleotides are TGCGCCAGCAGCTTGGGGGGCCAAGACGAGCAGTACTTC. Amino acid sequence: CASSLGGQDEQYF.

CDR3 sequence: CASSAAGISYEQYF. The CDR3 DNA is TGTGCCAGTAGTGCCGCGGGGATCTCCTACGAGCAGTACTTC. The J gene is TRBJ2-7, the V gene TRBV19; tentative D call: TRBD2 (6 bases). The germline gives CDR1 LNHDA, CDR2 SQIVND (reference sequence). V lost 5 bases to trimming and J lost 0 bases, with 11 bases between them. CDR3 size: 14 residues.

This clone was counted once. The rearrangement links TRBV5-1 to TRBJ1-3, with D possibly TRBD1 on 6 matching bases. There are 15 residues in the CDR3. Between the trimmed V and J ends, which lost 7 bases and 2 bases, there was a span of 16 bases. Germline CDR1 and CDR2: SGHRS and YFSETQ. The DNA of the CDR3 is TGCGCCAGCTCCGAACAGGGAGTACCTGGAAACACCATATATTTT. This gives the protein CASSEQGVPGNTIYF.

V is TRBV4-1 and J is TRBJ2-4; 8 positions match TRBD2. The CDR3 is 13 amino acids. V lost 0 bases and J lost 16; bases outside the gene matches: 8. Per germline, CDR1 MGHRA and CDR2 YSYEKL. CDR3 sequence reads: CASSQDWGTRHYF. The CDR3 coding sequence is TGCGCCAGCAGCCAAGATTGGGGGACTAGACACTACTTC.

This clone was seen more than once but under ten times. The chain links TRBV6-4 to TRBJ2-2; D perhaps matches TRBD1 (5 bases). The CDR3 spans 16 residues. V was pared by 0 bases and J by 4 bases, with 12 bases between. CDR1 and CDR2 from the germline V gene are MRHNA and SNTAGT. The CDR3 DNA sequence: TGTGCCAGCAGTGACTCAGGGCAGGGCAGCACCGGGGAGCTGTTTTTT. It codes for CASSDSGQGSTGELFF.

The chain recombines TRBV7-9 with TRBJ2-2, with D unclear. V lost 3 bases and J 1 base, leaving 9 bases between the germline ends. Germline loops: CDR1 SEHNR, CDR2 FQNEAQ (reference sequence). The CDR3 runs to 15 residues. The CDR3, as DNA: TGTGCCAGCAGCTTCGGGTCTTGGAACACCGGGGAGCTGTTTTTT. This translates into CASSFGSWNTGELFF.

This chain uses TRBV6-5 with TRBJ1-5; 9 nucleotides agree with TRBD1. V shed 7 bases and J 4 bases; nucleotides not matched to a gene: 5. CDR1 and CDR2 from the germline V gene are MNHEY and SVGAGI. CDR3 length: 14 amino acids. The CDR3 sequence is CASNPGQGNQPQHF. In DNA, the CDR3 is TGTGCCAGCAACCCGGGACAGGGAAATCAGCCCCAGCATTTT.

For the CDR3, the DNA is TGTGCCAGCTCAGTGGTACAGGGGGCCTACGAGCAGTACTTC. This encodes CASSVVQGAYEQYF. V and J are TRBV18 and TRBJ2-7, with 8 bases matching TRBD1. The CDR3 spans 14 residues. J was trimmed by 2 bases and V by 5 bases; bases with no gene match: 5. Germline V lookup: CDR1 KGHSH, CDR2 LQKENI.

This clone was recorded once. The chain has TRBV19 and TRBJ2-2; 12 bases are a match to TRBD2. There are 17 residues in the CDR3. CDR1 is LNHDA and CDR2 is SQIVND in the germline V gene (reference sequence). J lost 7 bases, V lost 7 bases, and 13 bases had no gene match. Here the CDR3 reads CASTRLLAGGQGGELFF. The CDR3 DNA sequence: TGTGCCAGTACCCGCCTGCTAGCGGGGGGGCAAGGCGGGGAGCTGTTTTTT.